The clone carrying this T cell receptor (beta chain) appeared many times. This specimen belongs to a study of regulatory T cells in long-lasting Graves disease. Study overall: Antithyroid drugs had been taken by newly diagnosed Graves' patients for under 3 months.

The V end was cut by 4 bases, the J end by 6 bases, with 10 bases between. The CDR3 totals 14 residues. Per the germline V gene, CDR1 is MNHEY and CDR2 is SMNVEV (reference sequence). Construction of TCR beta libraries relied on iRepertoire HTBI primers and on Arm-PCR targeting CDR3 regions. TCRdb passed the multiplex PCR reads through MiXCR, listing each CDR3 protein once. The repertoire holds some 200,000 distinct CDR3 sequences, with less than 20% as singletons. The time point was: newly diagnosed GD, antithyroid drugs for less than 3 months. Making the TCR library involved RNA that had been extracted from PBMCs. These data are also associated with another study on T cells in Graves' hyperthyroidism and ophthalmopathy. That study reports: Most thyroid clonotypes that were expanded above 0.001 also turned up in blood.

The receptor was derived from a woman in her 30s with Graves disease. The rearrangement links TRBV27 to TRBJ1-6, with no clear D. This sample comprised peripheral blood mononuclear cells (PBMCs), obtained at new diagnosis, from a patient treated with antithyroid drugs. In nucleotides, the CDR3 is TGTGCCAGCAGTTGGGGTGGTAGTAATTCACCCCTCCACTTT. Translation: CASSWGGSNSPLHF.